These 16 T cell receptor beta chains share one sample of origin, sequenced in a study of blood T cell repertoires in COVID-19. The method was immunoSEQ multiplex PCR; TCRdb's version includes in-frame clones alone and lacks a portion of them. The repertoire holds fewer than 180,000 clones, with approximately 86% as singletons. The specimen sequenced was peripheral blood. These receptors all stem from a man aged 65-85 years with acute or convalescent COVID-19.

The chain is built from TRBV18 and TRBJ1-4, with TRBD1 identical over 7 bases. The length of the CDR3 is 16 residues. CDR1 is KGHSH and CDR2 is LQKENI in the germline V gene. V lost 6 bases, J lost 2 bases, and 9 bases stayed unmatched. CDR3 residues: CASSSKGAATNEKLFF. CDR3 coding DNA: TGTGCCAGCTCTTCGAAGGGGGCTGCCACTAATGAAAAACTGTTTTTT.

The rearrangement links TRBV7-9 to TRBJ2-5; TRBD1 might be the D (6 bases). The V end lost 1 base, the J end lost 4 bases, and 19 bases lay between the germline ends. Germline CDR1 is SEHNR and CDR2 is FQNEAQ (reference sequence). The CDR3 length is 17 residues. Here the CDR3 reads CASSLDGTGNHPETQYF. CDR3 sequence (DNA): TGTGCCAGCAGCTTAGACGGTACAGGGAATCACCCAGAGACCCAGTACTTC.

The rearrangement joins TRBV19 to TRBJ2-1; 9 positions match TRBD2. Per the germline V gene, CDR1 is LNHDA and CDR2 is SQIVND (reference sequence). There are 15 residues in the CDR3. V was pared by 5 bases and J by 9 bases, with 11 bases of the junction left unmatched. The CDR3 DNA reads TGTGCCAGTAGTGCCCCGGGACTAGCTTCGTTTGAGCAGTTCTTC. This sequence encodes CASSAPGLASFEQFF.

This chain links TRBV5-6 with TRBJ2-6, with 7 bases aligning to TRBD2. With V trimmed by 7 bases and J by 1 base, 5 bases remained unmatched. Germline-derived CDR1 and CDR2 are SGHDT and YYEEEE. The CDR3 is made up of 15 amino acids. CDR3: CASRSGGSGANVLTF. DNA of the CDR3: TGTGCCAGCCGCTCGGGGGGATCTGGGGCCAACGTCCTGACTTTC.

The chain has TRBV7-9 and TRBJ2-2; maybe TRBD2 (6 bases). Trimming pared 1 base from V and 0 bases from J, leaving 12 bases between. CDR1 and CDR2 from the germline V gene are SEHNR and FQNEAQ (reference sequence). The CDR3 consists of 17 residues. For the CDR3, the DNA is TGTGCCAGCAGCTTAGTGTCGACTAGGACGAACACCGGGGAGCTGTTTTTT. Residues: CASSLVSTRTNTGELFF.

This clone was found a few times. The V call is TRBV7-2, the J call TRBJ2-1, with 9 positions matching TRBD2. V dropped 1 base and J dropped 4; count of bases not matched to a gene: 8. Germline CDR1 reads SGHTA; CDR2 reads FQGNSA. This CDR3 comprises 17 residues. The CDR3: CASSLDLSSGIYNEQFF. Written as DNA, the CDR3 is TGTGCCAGCAGCTTAGATTTGTCTAGCGGGATTTACAATGAGCAGTTCTTC.

The chain couples TRBV2 to TRBJ2-5; D perhaps matches TRBD1 (5 bases). Germline CDR1 SNHLY, CDR2 FYNNEI. V was clipped by 6 bases and J by 3 bases, with 23 bases between them. There are 17 residues in the CDR3. CDR3 in DNA: TGTGCCAGCAGACTAAGATTACCCCAGGGTTTTGAAGAGACCCAGTACTTC. Protein product: CASRLRLPQGFEETQYF.

This chain uses TRBV12-3 or TRBV12-4 with TRBJ2-1, with a tentative D call TRBD1 (6 bases). Trimming left V 6 bases short and J 5 bases short, with 11 bases between. This CDR3 spans 13 amino acids. CDR3: CASSFYRDNEQFF. In DNA form, the CDR3 reads TGTGCCAGCAGCTTCTACAGGGACAATGAGCAGTTCTTC.

This rearrangement joins TRBV6-2 or TRBV6-3 to TRBJ1-5; 7 nucleotides align to TRBD1. Germline CDR1 and CDR2: MNHEY and SVGEGT. The CDR3 contains 17 residues. Trimming removed 0 bases from V and 2 bases from J; junction bases left unmatched: 7. CDR3 coding DNA: TGTGCCAGCAGTTACTCCGTCAGACAGGGTGGCAATCAGCCCCAGCATTTT. This gives the protein CASSYSVRQGGNQPQHF.

The rearrangement joins TRBV28 to TRBJ2-7; D is perhaps TRBD1 (6 bases). CDR1 MDHEN and CDR2 SYDVKM come from the germline V gene. The CDR3 has 15 amino acids. The V end was cut by 2 bases, the J end by 2 bases, with 13 bases between. The CDR3: CASSLPSGVPYEQYF. DNA for the CDR3: TGTGCCAGCAGTTTACCGTCAGGGGTCCCCTACGAGCAGTACTTC.

V and J are TRBV6-2 or TRBV6-3 and TRBJ2-1; the match to TRBD1 covers 7 bases. The CDR3 totals 17 residues. V shed 2 bases, J shed 4 bases, and the junction held 11 bases outside the gene matches. Germline V CDR1 and CDR2: MNHEY, SVGEGT. CDR3 DNA: TGTGCCAGCAGTTACCCATTAGACAGGGTACTATACAATGAGCAGTTCTTC. Translated, it gives CASSYPLDRVLYNEQFF.

The rearrangement links TRBV4-2 to TRBJ2-1; perhaps TRBD2 as D (6 bases). This CDR3 is built from 16 residues. V lost 1 base, J lost 3 bases, and 13 bases lay in between. CDR1 and CDR2 (germline): LGHNA, YNFKEQ. The CDR3 loop reads CASSQVPGAVYNEQFF. For the CDR3, the DNA is TGTGCCAGCAGCCAAGTGCCGGGAGCAGTCTACAATGAGCAGTTCTTC.

This chain joins TRBV30 and TRBJ1-2; D is perhaps TRBD1 (5 bases). The CDR3 is made up of 13 amino acids. From germline, CDR1 is GTSNPN and CDR2 SVGIG (reference sequence). The V end was cut by 2 bases, the J end by 0 bases, with 7 bases between. In DNA form, the CDR3 reads TGTGCCTGGAGTCGGGGGACTAACTATGGCTACACCTTC. Translated, it gives CAWSRGTNYGYTF. The variable domain in full, with the rest retrieved from reference TRBV30 and TRBJ1-2, is SQTIHQWPATLVQPVGSPLSLECTVEGTSNPNLYWYRQAAGRGLQLLFYSVGIGQISSEVPQNLSASRPQDRQFILSSKKLLLSDSGFYLCAWSRGTNYGYTFGSGTRLTVV.

The chain joins TRBV19 to TRBJ1-1, with D possibly being TRBD1 (5 bases). The V end was cut by 10 bases, the J end by 0 bases, with 9 bases between. The CDR3 totals 12 residues. From germline, CDR1 is LNHDA and CDR2 SQIVND (reference sequence). CDR3 region: CATSDMNTEAFF. The CDR3 nucleotides read TGTGCCACTTCGGACATGAACACTGAAGCTTTCTTT.

In regard to this clone: The same CDR3 is also encoded by other DNA sequences in this sample. The chain combines TRBV19 with TRBJ1-5, with 8 positions matching TRBD1. After removal of 3 bases from V and 6 bases from J, the junction contained 7 bases not matched to a gene. Germline loops: CDR1 LNHDA, CDR2 SQIVND (reference sequence). There are 15 residues in the CDR3. CDR3 nucleotides: TGTGCCAGTAGTATGGGTCAGGGGGCTGTTCAGCCCCAGCATTTT. Residues: CASSMGQGAVQPQHF.

The chain employs TRBV6-5 and TRBJ2-7, with 11 bases that match TRBD2. The CDR3 covers 12 residues. Per germline, CDR1 MNHEY and CDR2 SVGAGI. Losses at the gene ends were 10 bases for V and 4 bases for J; bases not matched to a gene: 3. The CDR3 loop is CATGTSGYEQYF. The CDR3, as DNA: TGTGCCACCGGGACTAGCGGTTACGAGCAGTACTTC.